These 5 T cell receptor beta chains came from one sample sequenced in a study of blood T cell repertoires in COVID-19. Produced via immunoSEQ multiplex PCR; TCRdb's table is partial and in-frame only. This table holds just over 250,000 clones, over 75% found once. Sequencing was carried out using peripheral blood. These receptors were collected from a woman between 65 and 79 years old with COVID-19, enrolled during active disease.

This chain links TRBV7-5 with TRBJ2-2; TRBD1 reflects the table's D call only, with no check against the DNA. TRBV7-5 has pseudogene status. The CDR3 has 16 residues. The CDR3 sequence is CARRTDKGEHTGELFF. The CDR3 DNA follows: TGTGCCAGAAGGACCGATAAGGGGGAACACACCGGGGAGCTGTTTTTT.

V gene TRBV15 combines with J gene TRBJ1-4, with 8 bases that match TRBD1. Trimming took 7 bases from V and 6 from J; bases not matched to a gene: 7. Per the germline V gene, CDR1 is LNHNV and CDR2 is YYDKDF (reference sequence). The CDR3 is made up of 14 amino acids. The CDR3: CATKFQGADEKLFF. CDR3 sequence (DNA): TGTGCCACCAAATTTCAGGGGGCGGATGAAAAACTGTTTTTT.

The rearrangement joins TRBV28 to TRBJ2-7, with D possibly being TRBD1 (5 bases). Germline V CDR1 and CDR2: MDHEN, SYDVKM. This CDR3 has 13 residues. V lost 7 bases and J lost 4, with 14 bases in between. CDR3: CASNHRSAYEQYF. For the CDR3, the DNA is TGTGCCAGCAACCACAGGTCGGCATACGAGCAGTACTTC. The whole variable domain, filled in from reference TRBV28 and TRBJ2-7, reads DVKVTQSSRYLVKRTGEKVFLECVQDMDHENMFWYRQDPGLGLRLIYFSYDVKMKEKGDIPEGYSVSREKKERFSLILESASTNQTSMYLCASNHRSAYEQYFGPGTRLTVT.

The J gene is TRBJ2-2, the V gene TRBV24-1, with D hard to call. V lost 0 bases, J lost 1 base, and 5 bases lay in between. The CDR3 totals 15 residues. The V gene's germline CDR1 is KGHDR and CDR2 SFDVKD. The CDR3 bases are TGTGCCACCAGTGATTTGCTCGGGAACACCGGGGAGCTGTTTTTT. As protein: CATSDLLGNTGELFF.

V and J are TRBV23-1 and TRBJ2-1; TRBD1 aligns across 11 bases. TRBV23-1 is noted as an ORF with a role that remains uncertain. The trim removed 7 bases at V and 9 bases at J, leaving 8 bases unmatched. CDR3 length: 14 residues. CDR3 DNA sequence: TGCGCCAGCAAAAATCCGGGACAGGGGGGTGAGCAGTTCTTC. Protein: CASKNPGQGGEQFF.